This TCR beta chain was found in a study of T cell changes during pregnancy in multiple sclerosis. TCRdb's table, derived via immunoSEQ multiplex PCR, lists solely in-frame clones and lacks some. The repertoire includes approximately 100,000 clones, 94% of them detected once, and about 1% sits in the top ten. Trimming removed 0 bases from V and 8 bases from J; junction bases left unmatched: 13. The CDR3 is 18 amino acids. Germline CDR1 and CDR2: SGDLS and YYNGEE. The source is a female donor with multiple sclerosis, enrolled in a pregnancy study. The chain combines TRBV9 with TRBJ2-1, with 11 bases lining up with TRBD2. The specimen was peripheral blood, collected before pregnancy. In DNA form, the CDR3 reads TGTGCCAGCAGCGTAGCTACTAGCGGGAGATTAGTAGGGGATGAGCAGTTCTTC. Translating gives CASSVATSGRLVGDEQFF. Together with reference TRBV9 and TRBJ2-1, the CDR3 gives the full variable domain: DSGVTQTPKHLITATGQRVTLRCSPRSGDLSVYWYQQSLDQGLQFLIQYYNGEERAKGNILERFSAQQFPDLHSELNLSSLELGDSALYFCASSVATSGRLVGDEQFFGPGTRLTVL.